Listed below are T cell receptor beta chains from one sample, sequenced in a study of blood T cell repertoires in COVID-19. Produced via immunoSEQ multiplex PCR; TCRdb's table is partial and in-frame only. The sample lists 55,000 to 80,000 clones; more than 90% were seen once. The sequencing sample was made of peripheral blood. These receptor sequences come from a human donor in a cohort sampled during active COVID-19. The CDR3 runs from the conserved cysteine through the conserved F or W. Not every row has a clone size; where given, it reads once, few, many or a size class.

cdr3_aa: CARRVGGGRTGELFF
v_call: TRBV10-2
j_call: TRBJ2-2
cdr3_length: 15
clone_size: .

cdr3_aa: CASSQDRGNTEAFF
v_call: TRBV4-2
j_call: TRBJ1-1
cdr3_length: 14
clone_size: .

cdr3_aa: CASSPPIRADTQYF
v_call: TRBV18
j_call: TRBJ2-3
cdr3_length: 14
clone_size: .

cdr3_aa: CASSSRADSTEAFF
v_call: TRBV13
j_call: TRBJ1-1
cdr3_length: 14
clone_size: .

cdr3_aa: CASSRRFATGRNTGELFF
v_call: TRBV4-1
j_call: TRBJ2-2
cdr3_length: 18
clone_size: .

cdr3_aa: CASTVTGGSYNEQFF
v_call: TRBV5-4
j_call: TRBJ2-1
cdr3_length: 15
clone_size: .

cdr3_aa: CASRAGTGDNGYTF
v_call: TRBV2
j_call: TRBJ1-2
cdr3_length: 14
clone_size: .

cdr3_aa: CASGSPAQYF
v_call: TRBV12-5
j_call: TRBJ2-5
cdr3_length: 10
clone_size: .

cdr3_aa: CAISELAALNYGYTF
v_call: TRBV10-3
j_call: TRBJ1-2
cdr3_length: 15
clone_size: few

cdr3_aa: CASSLAGTSINEQFF
v_call: TRBV5-1
j_call: TRBJ2-1
cdr3_length: 15
clone_size: .

cdr3_aa: CASSQGRTGDYGYTF
v_call: TRBV3-1/TRBV3-2
j_call: TRBJ1-2
cdr3_length: 15
clone_size: once

cdr3_aa: CASKEGASRLYEQYF
v_call: TRBV6-5
j_call: TRBJ2-7
cdr3_length: 15
clone_size: .

cdr3_aa: CASRGTGFTEAFF
v_call: TRBV5-1
j_call: TRBJ1-1
cdr3_length: 13
clone_size: .

cdr3_aa: CASSSRQDGYTF
v_call: TRBV6-5
j_call: TRBJ1-2
cdr3_length: 12
clone_size: .

cdr3_aa: CASSPRVPRGDTQYF
v_call: TRBV7-8
j_call: TRBJ2-3
cdr3_length: 15
clone_size: .

cdr3_aa: CAWSKEQGFGEQYF
v_call: TRBV30
j_call: TRBJ2-7
cdr3_length: 14
clone_size: few

cdr3_aa: CASSQDRGASYGYTF
v_call: TRBV4-3
j_call: TRBJ1-2
cdr3_length: 15
clone_size: .

cdr3_aa: CASSLVLSRETQYF
v_call: TRBV13
j_call: TRBJ2-5
cdr3_length: 14
clone_size: .

cdr3_aa: CAWSPEIRRGSAFF
v_call: TRBV30
j_call: TRBJ1-1
cdr3_length: 14
clone_size: .

cdr3_aa: CASSSRGRGRETQYF
v_call: TRBV6-5
j_call: TRBJ2-5
cdr3_length: 15
clone_size: .

cdr3_aa: CASSESAWRNTEAFF
v_call: TRBV2
j_call: TRBJ1-1
cdr3_length: 15
clone_size: .

cdr3_aa: CASSQEGRGRVAEAFF
v_call: TRBV4-1
j_call: TRBJ1-1
cdr3_length: 16
clone_size: .

cdr3_aa: CASHRGPGANVLTF
v_call: TRBV7-8
j_call: TRBJ2-6
cdr3_length: 14
clone_size: .

cdr3_aa: CATSRGGLVLAANEQFF
v_call: TRBV15
j_call: TRBJ2-1
cdr3_length: 17
clone_size: .

cdr3_aa: CASRHGTVENYGYTF
v_call: TRBV28
j_call: TRBJ1-2
cdr3_length: 15
clone_size: .

cdr3_aa: CASSFENSPLHF
v_call: TRBV11-1
j_call: TRBJ1-6
cdr3_length: 12
clone_size: .

cdr3_aa: CARHISGNTIYF
v_call: TRBV21-1
j_call: TRBJ1-3
cdr3_length: 12
clone_size: .

cdr3_aa: CASTDGTGKIGGYTF
v_call: TRBV28
j_call: TRBJ1-2
cdr3_length: 15
clone_size: once

cdr3_aa: CASRSAQYQETQYF
v_call: TRBV5-1
j_call: TRBJ2-5
cdr3_length: 14
clone_size: few